This passage covers 17 T cell receptor beta chains from one sample sequenced in a study of shared clonotypes between healthy human individuals (dated by TCRdb to about 2020). Library prep was done by the immunoSEQ multiplex PCR assay. TCRdb holds this immuneACCESS table with in-frame rearrangements only. Some clones are missing; in checked studies, unresolved V genes explain under half, and the rest has no known cause. Across this sample there are about 550,000 clones, with around 95% seen only once. The top ten constitute 0.1% to 0.11% of the sample. CD8 naive samples were obtained by positive selection for CCR7 among CD45RO-negative cells, yielding a CD45RA+CCR7+ population from which TemRA cells were excluded. Sequencing was done on a sample of naive CD8+ T cells sorted from blood. This specimen's cell subset or site label, per the study, means: CD45RA+CCR7+. Every receptor here comes from a woman in her thirties in good health.

The J gene is TRBJ1-3, the V gene TRBV29-1; TRBD1 is a possible D gene (5 bases). Per germline, CDR1 SQVTM and CDR2 ANQGSEA. V was shortened by 4 bases and J by 0 bases, with 10 bases between the two germline ends. CDR3 size: 14 residues. The CDR3 sequence: CSVVGASSGNTIYF. CDR3 nucleotide sequence: TGCAGCGTTGTTGGGGCCAGCTCTGGAAACACCATATATTTT.

The chain is built from TRBV2 and TRBJ2-1; no clear D gene. This CDR3 is built from 13 residues. The germline CDR1 and CDR2 sequences are SNHLY and FYNNEI. Trimming removed 6 bases from V and 15 bases from J, with 21 bases in between. DNA of the CDR3: TGTGCCAGCAGAGCCGGGCCGCTGATATTTCGGTTCTTC. Translation gives CASRAGPLIFRFF.

V usage is TRBV5-8 and J usage is TRBJ2-1, with D hard to call. This CDR3 is 12 amino acids long. Per germline, CDR1 SGHTS and CDR2 YDEGEE. V dropped 2 bases and J dropped 8 bases, with 8 bases sitting between them. The CDR3: CASSLVVYEQFF. CDR3 nucleotides: TGTGCCAGCAGCTTAGTAGTCTATGAGCAGTTCTTC.

This clone was seen a single time. This chain uses TRBV11-2 with TRBJ2-7, with 8 bases fitting TRBD2. This CDR3 is built from 17 residues. Unmatched junction bases numbered 13, after V lost 3 bases and J lost 3 bases. CDR1 is SGHAT and CDR2 is FQNNGV in the germline V gene. The DNA of the CDR3 is TGTGCCAGCAGCTTGAGTCTAGCGGGTCGTTCTCTCTACGAGCAGTACTTC. As protein: CASSLSLAGRSLYEQYF.

The J gene is TRBJ1-1, the V gene TRBV4-1; the D is unclear. V lost 1 base, J lost 0 bases, and 9 bases lay in between. Germline CDR1 and CDR2: MGHRA and YSYEKL. The CDR3 is made up of 15 amino acids. Here the CDR3 DNA reads TGCGCCAGCAGCCAAGGTATGAGACTGAACACTGAAGCTTTCTTT. It encodes CASSQGMRLNTEAFF.

The chain carries TRBV6-6 and TRBJ1-2; tentatively, D is TRBD1 (6 bases). The V gene lost 0 bases and the J gene lost 6 bases, with 11 bases spanning the gap. The CDR3 consists of 14 residues. The germline gives CDR1 MNHNY, CDR2 SVGAGI (reference sequence). The CDR3 nucleotides are TGTGCCAGCAGTTACTCGAAACAGGGTAATGGCTACACCTTC. Translating gives CASSYSKQGNGYTF.

The chain employs TRBV27 and TRBJ2-5; TRBD2 might be the D (6 bases). The germline V gene has CDR1 MNHEY and CDR2 SMNVEV (reference sequence). This CDR3 comprises 16 residues. With 5 bases removed from V and 1 base from J, the gap between germline ends came to 17 bases. Written as DNA, the CDR3 is TGTGCCAGCAGTCCTTTTCCGGGAGTAAGCCAAGAGACCCAGTACTTC. The encoded protein is CASSPFPGVSQETQYF.

V and J are TRBV13 and TRBJ2-6, with 8 bases lining up with TRBD1. CDR3 length: 17 residues. With 6 bases clipped from V and 0 bases from J, the junction kept 7 bases outside the gene matches. CDR1 is PRHDT, CDR2 FYEKMQ, per germline (reference sequence). CDR3 DNA sequence: TGTGCCAGCAGTTCCGGGACAGGCGACTCTGGGGCCAACGTCCTGACTTTC. It yields the protein CASSSGTGDSGANVLTF.

This clone occurred once. This chain links TRBV7-8 with TRBJ2-3; D tentatively fits TRBD1 or TRBD2 (6 bases each). Trimming removed 3 bases from V and 6 bases from J, with 22 bases in between. Germline assignment: CDR1 SGHVS and CDR2 FQNEAQ. This CDR3 has 17 residues. Here the CDR3 DNA reads TGTGCCAGCAGCTTGGATGGGCGGGACACCGAAGAGGATACGCAGTATTTT. Protein product: CASSLDGRDTEEDTQYF. The complete variable domain, with remaining parts taken from reference TRBV7-8 and TRBJ2-3, reads GAGVSQSPRYKVAKRGQDVALRCDPISGHVSLFWYQQALGQGPEFLTYFQNEAQLDKSGLPSDRFFAERPEGSVSTLKIQRTQQEDSAVYLCASSLDGRDTEEDTQYFGPGTRLTVL.

The chain carries TRBV27 and TRBJ2-7; no firm D call. Trimming removed 4 bases at V and 0 bases at J, with 13 bases between. Germline V gene data show CDR1 as MNHEY and CDR2 as SMNVEV (reference sequence). The CDR3 runs 15 residues. The CDR3 loop is CASSYTPESSYEQYF. In nucleotides, the CDR3 is TGTGCCAGCAGTTACACGCCGGAGAGCTCCTACGAGCAGTACTTC.

Comments on this clone: Other nucleotide sequences from this sample produce the same CDR3. The gene calls are TRBV20-1 and TRBJ2-7; D perhaps matches TRBD1 (5 bases). The germline gives CDR1 DFQATT, CDR2 SNEGSKA (reference sequence). V was pared by 5 bases and J by 4 bases, with 9 bases between. The CDR3 has 11 amino acids. The CDR3, as DNA: TGCAGTGCTCCTCAGGGATACGAGCAGTACTTC. The encoded protein is CSAPQGYEQYF.

This chain joins TRBV29-1 and TRBJ2-2, with D hard to call. Deletions cut 2 bases from V and 6 bases from J, with 19 bases between. The CDR3 length is 16 residues. Germline loops: CDR1 SQVTM, CDR2 ANQGSEA. The CDR3 nucleotides are TGCAGCGTTGAAAACCCCCGGGTAGGGTCTCCCGGGGAGCTGTTTTTT. Translated: CSVENPRVGSPGELFF.

The V and J genes are TRBV10-1 and TRBJ2-3; D possibly corresponds to TRBD1 (5 bases). Trimming took off 6 bases at V and 4 bases at J, with 11 bases between the two ends. This CDR3 has 13 amino acids. Germline CDR1 and CDR2: WNHNN and SYGVQD (reference sequence). The CDR3 loop is CASSPWGADTQYF. CDR3 in DNA: TGCGCCAGCAGCCCCTGGGGCGCAGATACGCAGTATTTT.

This chain uses TRBV30 with TRBJ1-1, with TRBD1 identical over 7 bases. With 2 bases clipped from V and 5 bases from J, the junction kept 5 bases outside the gene matches. Germline V lookup: CDR1 GTSNPN, CDR2 SVGIG (reference sequence). The CDR3 is made up of 13 amino acids. CDR3 nucleotides: TGTGCCTGGAGTCTTCAGGGGGAGACTGAAGCTTTCTTT. Translation gives CAWSLQGETEAFF.

The J gene is TRBJ1-4, the V gene TRBV2; possible D gene TRBD1, 6 bases. The CDR3 runs 12 residues. V lost 6 bases to trimming and J lost 8 bases, with 10 bases between them. In germline, CDR1 is SNHLY, CDR2 FYNNEI. The CDR3 nucleotides read TGTGCCAGCAGCACAGGGCTGGAAAAACTGTTTTTT. Translating gives CASSTGLEKLFF.

The genes are TRBV27 and TRBJ2-4, with 9 bases matching TRBD2. Losses at the gene ends were 2 bases for V and 0 bases for J; bases not matched to a gene: 2. CDR3 length equals 16 residues. Per germline, CDR1 MNHEY and CDR2 SMNVEV (reference sequence). The CDR3 loop is CASSLAGGVAKNIQYF. The CDR3 DNA is TGTGCCAGCAGTTTAGCGGGAGGGGTAGCCAAAAACATTCAGTACTTC.

The chain is built from TRBV28 and TRBJ1-5; D not certain. Germline assignment: CDR1 MDHEN and CDR2 SYDVKM. Deletions cut 7 bases from V and 2 bases from J, with 12 bases between. CDR3 length: 14 amino acids. The CDR3 region is CASTLAPGNQPQHF. CDR3 coding DNA: TGTGCCAGCACGTTGGCCCCGGGCAATCAGCCCCAGCATTTT.